The clone carrying this TCR beta chain occurred a few times. Its antigen remains unknown. Profiling relied on immunoSEQ multiplex PCR, and the TCRdb table lists in-frame clones only, not all of them. The sample holds hundreds of thousands of clones, 87% seen once. Trimming cost V 2 bases and J 4 bases, with 12 bases left between them. Germline loops: CDR1 ENHRY, CDR2 SYGVKD. The CDR3 loop spans 15 amino acids. Noted treatment: roughly 19 received Ad26.COV2.S at low or high dose, single or two shots; about 5 received placebo; per-sample allocation not given. Vaccine and placebo recipients were sampled on day 63 after the first injection. The shot given was an Ad26 vector that makes Wuhan-strain SARS-CoV-2 spike. This sample is part of a study of Ad26.COV2.S vaccination and SARS-CoV-2 variants. As for the study in general: Intramuscular Ad26.COV2.S doses were given once or twice, 56 days apart.

Study observations and caveats: Non-spike TCR breadth was similar in vaccine and placebo recipients. Responses of T cells in total may have been underestimated by the TCR breadth and depth analyses.

The gene calls are TRBV10-3 and TRBJ1-5, with a tentative D call TRBD1 (5 bases). The source is a person between 18 and 60 years old who received the Ad26.COV2.S COVID-19 vaccine or a placebo. Sample: peripheral blood, taken in a trial of Ad26.COV2.S vaccine versus placebo. Here the CDR3 reads CAISEAHQGNQPQHF. Written as DNA, the CDR3 is TGTGCCATCAGTGAGGCTCACCAGGGAAATCAGCCCCAGCATTTT.